This T cell receptor beta chain derives from a study of technical replicates of blood from several donors. Data came from immunoSEQ multiplex PCR; TCRdb stores just in-frame clones and leaves some out. Among tens of thousands of clones listed, 70% to 90% were seen once. Trimming removed 5 bases at V and 4 bases at J, with 12 bases between. This CDR3 comprises 15 residues. The germline gives CDR1 SGHTA, CDR2 FQGNSA. This receptor was taken from a human donor in good health. Some clones in this sample may be carry-over from other donors' samples. The sample consisted of PBMCs. The J gene is TRBJ2-6, the V gene TRBV7-2; the D is unclear. CDR3 region: CASSPFPRGANVLTF. The DNA of the CDR3 is TGTGCCAGCAGCCCCTTTCCCCGGGGGGCCAACGTCCTGACTTTC.